The 18 T cell receptor beta chains listed next were all sequenced from one sample in a study of blood T cell repertoires in COVID-19. Data came from immunoSEQ multiplex PCR; TCRdb stores just in-frame clones and leaves some out. The sample lists approximately 70,000 clones; roughly two thirds were seen once. The sequencing sample was made of PBMCs or T cells enriched from blood (not recorded which). Every receptor here comes from a woman in her sixties or seventies who had been exposed to COVID-19.

CDR3 in DNA: TGTGCCAGCAGCGTAGCACAGGGTATAGCGACAGATACGCAGTATTTT. Translating it yields CASSVAQGIATDTQYF. The J gene is TRBJ2-3, the V gene TRBV9, with D perhaps matching TRBD1 (6 bases). The germline CDR1 and CDR2 sequences are SGDLS and YYNGEE. The CDR3 covers 16 residues. The V end was cut by 0 bases, the J end by 3 bases, with 14 bases between.

The V and J genes are TRBV30 and TRBJ1-2, with 7 nucleotides matching TRBD1. CDR1 GTSNPN and CDR2 SVGIG come from the germline V gene (reference sequence). This CDR3 contains 13 residues. Germline trimming cut 3 bases from V and 4 bases from J; bases unmatched to any gene: 5. The CDR3 nucleotides read TGTGCCTGGAGCCCGACAGGGCCCTATGGCTACACCTTC. Its protein product is CAWSPTGPYGYTF.

The J gene is TRBJ1-2, the V gene TRBV28; TRBD1 aligns across 8 bases. The V gene end was trimmed by 5 bases and the J gene end by 3 bases; junction bases not matched to a gene: 5. This CDR3 has 14 amino acids. Germline-derived CDR1 and CDR2 are MDHEN and SYDVKM. CDR3 in DNA: TGTGCCAGCAGTCCTCCGGACAGGGACTATGGCTACACCTTC. It encodes CASSPPDRDYGYTF.

The rearrangement uses TRBV5-1 and TRBJ2-1, with 9 bases fitting TRBD2. This CDR3 spans 14 amino acids. V shed 2 bases and J 8 bases; nucleotides not matched to a gene: 5. Per the germline V gene, CDR1 is SGHRS and CDR2 is YFSETQ. CDR3 DNA sequence: TGCGCCAGCAGCTTCGGACTAGCGATCGATGAGCAGTTCTTC. The encoded protein is CASSFGLAIDEQFF.

V usage is TRBV7-9 and J usage is TRBJ1-5, with 7 bases lining up with TRBD1. The CDR3 runs to 15 residues. The germline V gene has CDR1 SEHNR and CDR2 FQNEAQ (reference sequence). The ends lost 6 bases at V and 4 bases at J; junction bases unmatched: 9. The CDR3, as DNA: TGTGCCAGCAGTCACGACAGGGATAGGAATCAGCCCCAGCATTTT. Its protein is CASSHDRDRNQPQHF. Together with reference TRBV7-9 and TRBJ1-5, the CDR3 gives the full variable domain: DTGVSQNPRHKITKRGQNVTFRCDPISEHNRLYWYRQTLGQGPEFLTYFQNEAQLEKSRLLSDRFSAERPKGSFSTLEIQRTEQGDSAMYLCASSHDRDRNQPQHFGDGTRLSIL.

This chain joins TRBV27 and TRBJ1-2; possibly TRBD1 for D (5 bases). Germline V gene lookup returns CDR1 MNHEY and CDR2 SMNVEV (reference sequence). Trimming left V 0 bases short and J 6 bases short, with 8 bases between. This CDR3 has 13 residues. Written as DNA, the CDR3 is TGTGCCAGCAGTTTATCGAAGGGGAATGGCTACACCTTC. Protein: CASSLSKGNGYTF.

V is TRBV29-1 and J is TRBJ1-1, with D unresolved. This CDR3 spans 13 amino acids. Germline assignment: CDR1 SQVTM and CDR2 ANQGSEA. Trimming pared 4 bases from V and 4 bases from J, leaving 13 bases between. CDR3 nucleotide sequence: TGCAGCGTTGTCCACAGATCGGCCACTGAAGCTTTCTTT. Amino acid sequence: CSVVHRSATEAFF.

This clone was counted a single time. It is unclear where the CDR3 begins or ends on the DNA, so no DNA is shown, and the CDR3 is as TCRdb lists it. CDR3 residues: CASSSAGWGGGNQPQHF. The V gene is TRBV21-1, the J gene TRBJ1-5. TRBV21-1 is annotated as a pseudogene. The CDR3 comprises 17 residues, both ends counted.

V usage is TRBV28 and J usage is TRBJ1-1; no clear D gene. The CDR3 covers 13 residues. The germline V gene has CDR1 MDHEN and CDR2 SYDVKM. V was clipped by 6 bases and J by 1 base, with 9 bases between them. The CDR3 loop is CASSPIWNTEAFF. CDR3 nucleotide sequence: TGTGCCAGCAGCCCTATCTGGAACACTGAAGCTTTCTTT.

This chain joins TRBV19 and TRBJ2-1; maybe TRBD2 (6 bases). Per germline, CDR1 LNHDA and CDR2 SQIVND (reference sequence). CDR3 length equals 16 residues. The ends were cut back, 7 bases at V and 0 bases at J, with 16 bases in the middle. The chain's CDR3 is CASKGRRGSSYNEQFF. CDR3 DNA sequence: TGTGCCAGTAAAGGACGTCGGGGGAGCTCCTACAATGAGCAGTTCTTC.

This clone came up a few times. The genes are TRBV28 and TRBJ1-6; no firm D call. Germline-derived CDR1 and CDR2 are MDHEN and SYDVKM. V was cut by 3 bases and J by 10 bases, with 7 bases left in between. This CDR3 region has 12 residues. The CDR3 spells CASSFRRSPLHF. The CDR3 coding sequence is TGTGCCAGCAGTTTTAGGCGGTCACCCCTCCACTTT. Looking up the rest from reference TRBV28 and TRBJ1-6 gives the full variable domain: DVKVTQSSRYLVKRTGEKVFLECVQDMDHENMFWYRQDPGLGLRLIYFSYDVKMKEKGDIPEGYSVSREKKERFSLILESASTNQTSMYLCASSFRRSPLHFGNGTRLTVT.

About this clone: This specimen includes other DNA sequences encoding the same CDR3. This sequence joins TRBV7-9 and TRBJ2-5, with TRBD1 as a possible D gene (6 bases). Germline CDR1 is SEHNR and CDR2 is FQNEAQ (reference sequence). The CDR3 has 15 residues. V was clipped by 0 bases and J by 2 bases, with 10 bases between them. The chain's CDR3 is CASSLAGARQETQYF. The CDR3 bases are TGTGCCAGCAGCTTAGCGGGGGCCCGTCAAGAGACCCAGTACTTC. The full variable domain, its missing parts supplied by reference TRBV7-9 and TRBJ2-5, is DTGVSQNPRHKITKRGQNVTFRCDPISEHNRLYWYRQTLGQGPEFLTYFQNEAQLEKSRLLSDRFSAERPKGSFSTLEIQRTEQGDSAMYLCASSLAGARQETQYFGPGTRLLVL.

This clone is a singleton in its sample. The chain recombines TRBV28 with TRBJ2-7; 8 bases are shared with TRBD1. CDR1 is MDHEN, CDR2 SYDVKM, per germline. The CDR3 has 13 amino acids. The V gene end was trimmed by 5 bases and the J gene end by 2 bases; junction bases not matched to a gene: 2. The CDR3 spells CASSRTGTYEQYF. The CDR3 DNA sequence: TGTGCCAGCAGTAGGACAGGGACCTACGAGCAGTACTTC.

This sequence joins TRBV5-6 and TRBJ2-3; TRBD2 matches 7 bases. V trimming: 0 bases; J trimming: 0 bases; junction bases outside the gene matches: 7. CDR1 is SGHDT, CDR2 YYEEEE, per germline. The CDR3 has 17 residues. In DNA form, the CDR3 reads TGTGCCAGCAGCTTGGCTGGGAGGGAAGCTAGCACAGATACGCAGTATTTT. This sequence encodes CASSLAGREASTDTQYF.

This clone was counted between two and nine times. The gene calls are TRBV7-2 and TRBJ1-5; TRBD1 matches 9 bases. With V trimmed by 5 bases and J by 5 bases, 7 bases remained unmatched. The CDR3 spans 15 residues. Germline loops: CDR1 SGHTA, CDR2 FQGNSA. The chain's CDR3 is CASSLDRGNHQPQHF. CDR3 in DNA: TGTGCCAGCAGCCTCGACAGGGGGAACCATCAGCCCCAGCATTTT.

This clone was counted a few times. The CDR3 nucleotides are TGTGCCAGCAGCTCACAGAGGGCTTTTCGTGAAAAACTGTTTTTT. Amino acids: CASSSQRAFREKLFF. V and J are TRBV7-9 and TRBJ1-4, with D hard to call. The CDR3 runs 15 residues. The germline gives CDR1 SEHNR, CDR2 FQNEAQ (reference sequence). The V gene lost 4 bases and the J gene lost 7 bases, with 16 bases spanning the gap.

The V gene is TRBV5-6, the J gene TRBJ2-1; 12 nucleotides match TRBD2. This CDR3 comprises 18 residues. The trim removed 5 bases at V and 0 bases at J, leaving 9 bases unmatched. Germline V gene lookup returns CDR1 SGHDT and CDR2 YYEEEE. CDR3 amino acids: CASRLTSGGFSSYNEQFF. The DNA for the CDR3 is TGTGCCAGCAGACTAACTAGCGGGGGGTTCAGCTCCTACAATGAGCAGTTCTTC.

This clone appeared a few times. The rearrangement links TRBV4-2 to TRBJ2-1; 11 bases line up with TRBD2. The CDR3 spans 16 residues. Germline trimming cut 1 base from V and 5 bases from J; bases unmatched to any gene: 4. The V gene's germline CDR1 is LGHNA and CDR2 YNFKEQ. CDR3 DNA: TGTGCCAGCAGCCAAGTAGGGACTAGCGGACACAATGAGCAGTTCTTC. Translated, it gives CASSQVGTSGHNEQFF.